Shown below are 17 T cell receptor beta chains from a single sample sequenced in a study of cytomegalovirus exposure and HLA in healthy donors. The study ran its PCR with 60 Vbeta and 13 Jbeta primers. Produced via immunoSEQ multiplex PCR; TCRdb's table is partial and in-frame only. Of 82,000 or so clones detected, around four fifths appear once; the ten largest clones hold 6.2%. The sequenced material came from PBMCs. Receptor source: a woman aged 45-65 years in good health and CMV-seropositive.

This chain joins TRBV29-1 and TRBJ1-5; the match to TRBD1 covers 9 bases. The CDR3 spans 13 residues. The V and J ends lost 7 bases and 4 bases, in that order; junction bases with no gene match: 5. Germline lookup yields CDR1 SQVTM and CDR2 ANQGSEA. The CDR3 coding sequence is TGCAGCGCCGGGACAGGGTCAAATCAGCCCCAGCATTTT. Amino acids: CSAGTGSNQPQHF.

This clone was recorded only once. J is TRBJ1-4 and V is TRBV5-1; 7 positions agree with TRBD1. V shed 3 bases and J 6 bases; nucleotides not matched to a gene: 5. This CDR3 is built from 14 residues. Germline V lookup: CDR1 SGHRS, CDR2 YFSETQ. The CDR3 is CASSSGGDYEKLFF. The CDR3 DNA is TGCGCCAGCAGCTCAGGGGGAGACTATGAAAAACTGTTTTTT.

The CDR3: CASSLTAGLAGVPYEQYF. CDR3 in DNA: TGTGCCAGCAGCTTAACCGCCGGGCTAGCGGGAGTGCCCTACGAGCAGTACTTC. The rearrangement joins TRBV7-2 to TRBJ2-7; 10 positions match TRBD2. J lost 2 bases, V lost 2 bases, and 12 bases had no gene match. The CDR3 is made up of 18 amino acids. From germline, CDR1 is SGHTA and CDR2 FQGNSA.

The V call is TRBV5-4, the J call TRBJ2-7; D ambiguous. Germline V lookup: CDR1 SGHNT, CDR2 YYREEE (reference sequence). Trimming left V 0 bases short and J 2 bases short, with 9 bases between. This CDR3 region has 14 residues. The CDR3: CASSLGHGTYEQYF. CDR3 DNA sequence: TGTGCCAGCAGCTTGGGACACGGTACCTACGAGCAGTACTTC.

This clone was seen at least ten times. The junction departs from germline at one end; a sequencing error may be responsible. This chain joins TRBV7-7 and TRBJ2-3, with 7 bases lining up with TRBD1. This CDR3 has 15 amino acids. Germline-derived CDR1 and CDR2 are SSHAT and FNYEAQ (reference sequence). CDR3 in amino acids: CASSQGDLITDTQYF. The CDR3 DNA reads as TGTGCTAGCAGCCAGGGGGATTTAATCACAGATACGCAGTATTTT.

This clone came up a few times. This chain links TRBV7-9 with TRBJ1-1; D is uncertain. Germline V gene sequence: CDR1 SEHNR, CDR2 FQNEAQ (reference sequence). V was trimmed by 5 bases and J by 4 bases, leaving 14 bases between them. The CDR3 runs 14 residues. For the CDR3, the DNA is TGTGCCAGCAGCGATCTGGAGAGGCTCACTGAAGCTTTCTTT. Encoded protein: CASSDLERLTEAFF.

This chain uses TRBV15 with TRBJ1-5; tentative D call: TRBD1 (5 bases). Germline-derived CDR1 and CDR2 are LNHNV and YYDKDF (reference sequence). V lost 5 bases, J lost 4 bases, and 15 bases lay in between. There are 15 residues in the CDR3. The CDR3 bases are TGTGCCACCAGCTGGGGCGCCGCGCTGAATCAGCCCCAGCATTTT. Translating it yields CATSWGAALNQPQHF.

The gene calls are TRBV28 and TRBJ1-3; D possibly corresponds to TRBD1 (6 bases). V was trimmed by 4 bases and J by 2 bases, leaving 24 bases between them. Looked up from germline, CDR1 is MDHEN and CDR2 is SYDVKM. There are 19 residues in the CDR3. CDR3 in DNA: TGTGCCAGCAGTTCGAGCTACTTACAGGGTATAAGGGCTGGAAACACCATATATTTT. Amino acid sequence: CASSSSYLQGIRAGNTIYF. Variable domain in full (rest from reference TRBV28 and TRBJ1-3): DVKVTQSSRYLVKRTGEKVFLECVQDMDHENMFWYRQDPGLGLRLIYFSYDVKMKEKGDIPEGYSVSREKKERFSLILESASTNQTSMYLCASSSSYLQGIRAGNTIYFGEGSWLTVV.

The rearrangement joins TRBV7-2 to TRBJ2-7; 7 bases are shared with TRBD2. The CDR3 has 14 amino acids. The junction had 4 bases not matched to a gene; V was cut back by 4 bases and J by 1 base. Germline CDR1 SGHTA, CDR2 FQGNSA. Here the CDR3 DNA reads TGTGCCAGCAGCTGGGGAGGGAAATCCTACGAGCAGTACTTC. Translating it yields CASSWGGKSYEQYF.

The chain combines TRBV6-6 with TRBJ2-7; TRBD1 is a possible D gene (5 bases). The V and J ends lost 2 bases and 3 bases respectively, with 11 bases between them. The CDR3 is made up of 14 amino acids. CDR1 is MNHNY and CDR2 is SVGAGI in the germline V gene (reference sequence). The CDR3 sequence is CASSYKQGGYEQYF. The DNA of the CDR3 is TGTGCCAGCAGTTACAAGCAGGGTGGCTACGAGCAGTACTTC.

The chain is built from TRBV7-6 and TRBJ2-3, with 7 bases that match TRBD1. The V and J ends lost 6 bases and 5 bases, in that order; junction bases with no gene match: 8. CDR3 length: 14 residues. In germline, CDR1 is SGHVS, CDR2 FNYEAQ. The CDR3 DNA reads TGTGCCAGCAGACCCGACAGGGTGAAAGATACGCAGTATTTT. It codes for CASRPDRVKDTQYF.

This clone was picked up a small number of times. The chain combines TRBV6-4 with TRBJ2-6; possible D gene TRBD2, 6 bases. The germline gives CDR1 MRHNA, CDR2 SNTAGT. This CDR3 spans 15 amino acids. The ends were cut back, 3 bases at V and 4 bases at J, with 10 bases in the middle. The CDR3 sequence: CASSDGGNGANVLTF. CDR3 sequence (DNA): TGTGCCAGCAGTGATGGGGGGAACGGGGCCAACGTCCTGACTTTC.

The V call is TRBV9, the J call TRBJ2-7; 9 bases agree with TRBD1. V was clipped by 0 bases and J by 4 bases; unmatched bases: 5. This CDR3 is built from 15 residues. CDR1 is SGDLS, CDR2 YYNGEE, per germline. The CDR3 loop reads CASSVGGQGPYEQYF. CDR3 DNA: TGTGCCAGCAGCGTAGGAGGACAGGGGCCTTACGAGCAGTACTTC.

The J gene is TRBJ2-2, the V gene TRBV10-3; no firm D call. CDR3 length: 11 residues. The germline V and J ends were trimmed by 10 bases and 5 bases, with 8 bases remaining between them. CDR1 is ENHRY and CDR2 is SYGVKD in the germline V gene. The CDR3 reads CATLQTGELFF. CDR3 DNA: TGTGCCACCCTCCAGACCGGGGAGCTGTTTTTT.

The chain's CDR3 is CASSLGGSGTPQYF. The CDR3 DNA sequence: TGTGCCAGCAGCTTAGGCGGTAGCGGGACTCCGCAGTATTTT. The J gene is TRBJ2-3, the V gene TRBV13, with 8 bases matching TRBD2. The ends lost 0 bases at V and 10 bases at J; junction bases unmatched: 6. The CDR3 is made up of 14 amino acids. CDR1 is PRHDT, CDR2 FYEKMQ, per germline (reference sequence). Drawing the rest from reference TRBV13 and TRBJ2-3, the complete variable domain is AAGVIQSPRHLIKEKRETATLKCYPIPRHDTVYWYQQGPGQDPQFLISFYEKMQSDKGSIPDRFSAQQFSDYHSELNMSSLELGDSALYFCASSLGGSGTPQYFGPGTRLTVL.

The rearrangement links TRBV5-6 to TRBJ2-2, with a tentative D call TRBD2 (5 bases). The V end was cut by 0 bases, the J end by 1 base, with 7 bases between. The CDR3 is 15 residues long. From germline, CDR1 is SGHDT and CDR2 YYEEEE. The CDR3 DNA is TGTGCCAGCAGCTTGGTAGGGAGGAACACCGGGGAGCTGTTTTTT. This gives the protein CASSLVGRNTGELFF.

This clone has just one count. This chain connects TRBV9 to TRBJ1-2, with D tentatively TRBD1 (6 bases). The V end was cut by 4 bases, the J end by 0 bases, with 13 bases between. This CDR3 has 15 residues. The germline CDR1 and CDR2 sequences are SGDLS and YYNGEE. The CDR3 region has the DNA TGTGCCAGCAGCCCTCCGGACAGCTCTAACTATGGCTACACCTTC. It is translated as CASSPPDSSNYGYTF.